Below are 27 T cell receptor beta chains sequenced from a single sample in a study of T cells in Graves' hyperthyroidism and ophthalmopathy. Amplified TCR beta CDR3 regions came from RNA transcripts. RT-PCR in the first round (using the HTBI primer set) targeted the TCR CDR3. MiXCR was run by TCRdb on the multiplex PCR reads, yielding one entry per CDR3 protein. The sample comprises about 400,000 distinct CDR3 sequences, roughly 14% of which are singletons, and around 14% rests with the top ten. Sequencing was performed on blood. All receptors derive from a man younger than 35 with Graves' ophthalmopathy.

Ten or more counts support this clonotype. The chain couples TRBV20-1 to TRBJ2-3, with TRBD2 as a possible D gene (6 bases). CDR3 size: 15 residues. Germline CDR1 reads DFQATT; CDR2 reads SNEGSKA (reference sequence). V was trimmed by 1 base and J by 2 bases, leaving 13 bases between them. This CDR3 is CSARASLAFTDTQYF. The DNA for the CDR3 is TGCAGTGCTAGAGCGTCACTAGCCTTCACAGATACGCAGTATTTT.

On this clonotype itself: Just one base apart from a much larger clone, this may be a read error. The chain couples TRBV20-1 to TRBJ2-6, with D maybe TRBD1 (6 bases). The CDR3 is made up of 18 amino acids. The V gene lost 5 bases and the J gene lost 0 bases, with 20 bases spanning the gap. Germline CDR1 is DFQATT and CDR2 is SNEGSKA (reference sequence). The CDR3 is CSAVGAGRRSSGANVLTF. CDR3 in DNA: TGCAGTGCTGTGGGGGCTGGTAGGCGGTCCTCTGGGGCCAACGTCCTGACTTTC.

Many counts were recorded for this clonotype. This rearrangement joins TRBV4-1 to TRBJ2-5, with 7 bases identical to TRBD1. The trim removed 3 bases at V and 2 bases at J, leaving 3 bases unmatched. This CDR3 has 14 amino acids. CDR1 is MGHRA, CDR2 YSYEKL, per germline. The CDR3 nucleotides read TGCGCCAGCAGCCATGGGACAGTTCAAGAGACCCAGTACTTC. This codes for CASSHGTVQETQYF.

This chain joins TRBV4-1 and TRBJ2-5, with 8 bases aligning to TRBD2. V shed 0 bases, J shed 5 bases, and the junction held 8 bases outside the gene matches. Germline-derived CDR1 and CDR2 are MGHRA and YSYEKL. The CDR3 has 16 residues. The CDR3 region is CASSQEGTSGVETQYF. CDR3 sequence (DNA): TGCGCCAGCAGCCAAGAGGGGACTAGTGGTGTCGAGACCCAGTACTTC.

This clonotype was seen a few times. This sequence joins TRBV18 and TRBJ1-2; no definite D call. The V gene lost 2 bases and the J gene lost 5 bases, with 12 bases spanning the gap. The germline V gene encodes CDR1 KGHSH and CDR2 LQKENI. CDR3 length: 14 amino acids. This chain's CDR3 is CASSPFWGTYGYTF. The CDR3 DNA is TGTGCCAGCTCACCATTTTGGGGAACGTATGGCTACACCTTC. Drawing the rest from reference TRBV18 and TRBJ1-2, the complete variable domain is NAGVMQNPRHLVRRRGQEARLRCSPMKGHSHVYWYRQLPEEGLKFMVYLQKENIIDESGMPKERFSAEFPKEGPSILRIQQVVRGDSAAYFCASSPFWGTYGYTFGSGTRLTVV.

This clonotype was detected many times. The V and J genes are TRBV12-3 or TRBV12-4 and TRBJ2-1; D is perhaps TRBD2 (5 bases). The CDR3 runs to 15 residues. Trimming stripped 3 bases from V and 2 bases from J, with 11 bases between. CDR3 region: CASSLEAVAYNEQFF. The CDR3 DNA reads TGTGCCAGCAGTTTGGAAGCGGTAGCCTACAATGAGCAGTTCTTC.

This clonotype has at least ten counts. This chain joins TRBV11-3 and TRBJ1-2, with TRBD1 matching over 8 bases. CDR3 size: 13 residues. With 5 bases clipped from V and 9 bases from J, the junction kept 8 bases outside the gene matches. Germline V gene sequence: CDR1 SGHNT, CDR2 YENEEA. The CDR3 nucleotides are TGTGCCAGCAGCCCAGGACAGGGACGGAGCTACACCTTC. Encoded protein: CASSPGQGRSYTF.

Ten or more counts support this clonotype. This chain uses TRBV7-6 with TRBJ2-3, with a weak D call TRBD1 (5 bases). Germline V gene lookup returns CDR1 SGHVS and CDR2 FNYEAQ. The CDR3 spans 12 residues. V was clipped by 5 bases and J by 10 bases, with 13 bases between them. CDR3 sequence: CASSQTGTPQYF. The DNA of the CDR3 is TGTGCCAGCAGCCAAACAGGAACCCCGCAGTATTTT.

This clonotype occurred a few times. The chain couples TRBV4-2 to TRBJ2-5; 16 bases are shared with TRBD2. The CDR3 consists of 17 residues. The germline CDR1 and CDR2 sequences are LGHNA and YNFKEQ. The junction had 10 bases not matched to a gene; V was cut back by 6 bases and J by 6 bases. In DNA, the CDR3 is TGTGCCAGCAGTCCCGGGACTAGCGGGGGGGCAACACAGACCCAGTACTTC. This gives the protein CASSPGTSGGATQTQYF.

This clonotype was counted ten times or more. The V call is TRBV7-2, the J call TRBJ2-7; the D gene is possibly TRBD2 (5 bases). The CDR3 consists of 15 residues. V lost 6 bases, J lost 0 bases, and 15 bases lay in between. Germline V gene sequence: CDR1 SGHTA, CDR2 FQGNSA. CDR3 nucleotide sequence: TGTGCCAGCAGTTACAGACTACCACCCTCCTACGAGCAGTACTTC. It encodes CASSYRLPPSYEQYF. Full variable domain (rest looked up from reference TRBV7-2 and TRBJ2-7): GAGVSQSPSNKVTEKGKDVELRCDPISGHTALYWYRQSLGQGLEFLIYFQGNSAPDKSGLPSDRFSAERTGGSVSTLTIQRTQQEDSAVYLCASSYRLPPSYEQYFGPGTRLTVT.

This clonotype was seen at least ten times. The V call is TRBV20-1, the J call TRBJ2-5, with TRBD1 matching over 8 bases. J was trimmed by 5 bases and V by 6 bases; bases with no gene match: 14. The CDR3 has 15 amino acids. Germline V lookup: CDR1 DFQATT, CDR2 SNEGSKA (reference sequence). The CDR3 sequence: CSAPRTGWVGETQYF. In DNA, the CDR3 is TGCAGTGCCCCCCGGACAGGGTGGGTCGGCGAGACCCAGTACTTC.

With respect to this clonotype: A much larger clone sits a single nucleotide away, making a read error possible. This rearrangement joins TRBV3-1 to TRBJ2-7; no clear D gene. With 10 bases removed from V and 6 bases from J, the gap between germline ends came to 16 bases. Germline CDR1 LGHDT, CDR2 YNNKEL (reference sequence). This CDR3 has 12 residues. The CDR3 sequence: CATGFVGSEQYF. CDR3 DNA sequence: TGTGCCACCGGGTTTGTGGGCTCCGAGCAGTACTTC.

This clonotype was recorded at least ten times. One junction end does not reproduce the germline sequence, and a read error may be involved. The chain uses TRBV7-9 and TRBJ1-1; no clear D. This CDR3 comprises 17 residues. Germline loops: CDR1 SEHNR, CDR2 FQNEAQ (reference sequence). The DNA of the CDR3 is TGTGCCAGCAGCTTACTTAGTTTGAGGACGGTGAACGCTGAAGCTTTCTTT. Translated: CASSLLSLRTVNAEAFF.

The V and J genes are TRBV14 and TRBJ2-5; TRBD2 matches 7 bases. The CDR3 is 15 amino acids. Per the germline V gene, CDR1 is SGHDN and CDR2 is FVKESK. After removal of 5 bases from V and 2 bases from J, the junction contained 8 bases not matched to a gene. Written as DNA, the CDR3 is TGTGCCAGCAGCAGCGGGACCGGCAAACAAGAGACCCAGTACTTC. This encodes CASSSGTGKQETQYF.

This clonotype has just a few counts. The chain employs TRBV4-1 and TRBJ1-2; TRBD1 agrees at 9 bases. Losses at the gene ends were 1 base for V and 8 bases for J; bases not matched to a gene: 8. The germline CDR1 and CDR2 sequences are MGHRA and YSYEKL. The CDR3 runs to 15 residues. The CDR3 spells CASSQGPGQGAGYTF. CDR3 nucleotides: TGCGCCAGCAGCCAAGGGCCGGGACAGGGTGCCGGCTACACCTTC.

The chain has TRBV19 and TRBJ2-3; 7 bases are a match to TRBD2. J gave up 2 bases and V 8 bases, and 10 bases lay outside the gene matches. Germline CDR1 reads LNHDA; CDR2 reads SQIVND (reference sequence). This CDR3 comprises 15 residues. As DNA, the CDR3 is TGTGCCAGTGCAAGAGCGGGGACCCTCACAGATACGCAGTATTTT. It encodes CASARAGTLTDTQYF. Full variable domain (rest looked up from reference TRBV19 and TRBJ2-3): DGGITQSPKYLFRKEGQNVTLSCEQNLNHDAMYWYRQDPGQGLRLIYYSQIVNDFQKGDIAEGYSVSREKKESFPLTVTSAQKNPTAFYLCASARAGTLTDTQYFGPGTRLTVL.

About this clonotype: Mismatch with germline at one junction end may stem from a read error. The J gene is TRBJ1-3, the V gene TRBV19; D is undetermined. The germline CDR1 and CDR2 sequences are LNHDA and SQIVND (reference sequence). The CDR3 extends over 14 amino acids. This chain's CDR3 is CASSIEGSGNTIYF. The CDR3, as DNA: TGTGCCAGTAGCATAGAGGGCTCTGGAAACACCATATATTTT. Filled out from reference TRBV19 and TRBJ1-3, the complete variable domain reads DGGITQSPKYLFRKEGQNVTLSCEQNLNHDAMYWYRQDPGQGLRLIYYSQIVNDFQKGDIAEGYSVSREKKESFPLTVTSAQKNPTAFYLCASSIEGSGNTIYFGEGSWLTVV.

This clonotype was found many times. The chain couples TRBV30 to TRBJ1-1, with TRBD1 matching over 7 bases. The CDR3 loop spans 15 amino acids. The V gene's germline CDR1 is GTSNPN and CDR2 SVGIG (reference sequence). The V segment lost 0 bases and the J segment 0 bases; nucleotides outside the gene matches: 4. The CDR3 DNA sequence: TGTGCCTGGAGTGTACCCGGGACAGTGAACACTGAAGCTTTCTTT. It translates to CAWSVPGTVNTEAFF.

This clonotype came up many times. This chain joins TRBV7-9 and TRBJ1-1; weak D call: TRBD1 (6 bases). Trimming stripped 8 bases from V and 7 bases from J, with 17 bases between. CDR1 is SEHNR, CDR2 FQNEAQ, per germline (reference sequence). The CDR3 length is 13 residues. This CDR3 is CASQRGTSGEAFF. CDR3 sequence (DNA): TGTGCCAGCCAAAGGGGGACCTCGGGTGAAGCTTTCTTT. Together with reference TRBV7-9 and TRBJ1-1, the CDR3 gives the full variable domain: DTGVSQNPRHKITKRGQNVTFRCDPISEHNRLYWYRQTLGQGPEFLTYFQNEAQLEKSRLLSDRFSAERPKGSFSTLEIQRTEQGDSAMYLCASQRGTSGEAFFGQGTRLTVV.

The V call is TRBV6-5, the J call TRBJ1-3; TRBD1 aligns across 7 bases. Germline lookup yields CDR1 MNHEY and CDR2 SVGAGI. V was clipped by 2 bases and J by 2 bases; unmatched bases: 3. The length of the CDR3 is 15 residues. This CDR3 reads CASSYDRDAGNTIYF. The CDR3 DNA reads as TGTGCCAGCAGTTACGACAGGGACGCTGGAAACACCATATATTTT.

This clonotype was detected many times. The chain carries TRBV7-8 and TRBJ2-1, with 9 nucleotides matching TRBD1. Germline trimming cut 8 bases from V and 6 bases from J; bases unmatched to any gene: 8. Germline-derived CDR1 and CDR2 are SGHVS and FQNEAQ. The CDR3 runs to 14 residues. The CDR3 region is CASLRDRVGNEQFF. Written as DNA, the CDR3 is TGTGCCAGCTTGAGGGACAGGGTGGGCAATGAGCAGTTCTTC.

Note on this clonotype: Since a much larger clone is just one base distant, this may be a read error. The limits of the CDR3 on the DNA are not certain, so only TCRdb's listed CDR3 is given. The chain uses TRBV29-1 and TRBJ1-2. Germline V gene data show CDR1 as SQVTM and CDR2 as ANQGSEA. The CDR3 comprises 12 residues, both ends counted. The CDR3 sequence: CSYLPFNYGCTF.

In its sample, this clonotype was seen many times. The V and J genes are TRBV12-3 or TRBV12-4 and TRBJ1-2; 9 bases are shared with TRBD1. The CDR3 loop spans 15 amino acids. V was pared by 7 bases and J by 6 bases, with 12 bases of the junction left unmatched. In DNA form, the CDR3 reads TGTGCCAGCAACAAATTGGGGACAGGGTTCCATGGCTACACCTTC. Translation gives CASNKLGTGFHGYTF.

This clonotype was counted ten times or more. The rearrangement uses TRBV4-1 and TRBJ2-1, with 7 positions matching TRBD2. Germline V gene data show CDR1 as MGHRA and CDR2 as YSYEKL. The trim removed 7 bases at V and 4 bases at J, leaving 7 bases unmatched. This CDR3 has 14 residues. This chain's CDR3 is CASTRDYRYNEQFF. DNA of the CDR3: TGCGCCAGCACCCGGGACTACCGATACAATGAGCAGTTCTTC.

The table lists this clonotype with a few counts. The CDR3 here is CASSLGPDLYYEQYF. The CDR3, as DNA: TGTGCCAGCAGCTTGGGGCCGGACCTATACTACGAGCAGTACTTC. The V gene is TRBV5-6, the J gene TRBJ2-7, with D uncertain. The V and J ends lost 0 bases and 3 bases respectively, with 13 bases between them. CDR1 and CDR2 from the germline V gene are SGHDT and YYEEEE. This CDR3 is built from 15 residues.

This clonotype occurred a few times. The genes are TRBV19 and TRBJ2-1, with D hard to call. Trimming removed 5 bases at V and 9 bases at J, with 20 bases between. CDR3 size: 15 residues. Germline CDR1 LNHDA, CDR2 SQIVND (reference sequence). Written as DNA, the CDR3 is TGTGCCAGTAGTCCTAGGTACTTACCACCAACTGAGCAGTTCTTC. Translating gives CASSPRYLPPTEQFF. The whole variable domain, filled in from reference TRBV19 and TRBJ2-1, reads DGGITQSPKYLFRKEGQNVTLSCEQNLNHDAMYWYRQDPGQGLRLIYYSQIVNDFQKGDIAEGYSVSREKKESFPLTVTSAQKNPTAFYLCASSPRYLPPTEQFFGPGTRLTVL.

The V and J genes are TRBV29-1 and TRBJ1-2; D is uncertain. The ends were cut back, 2 bases at V and 4 bases at J, with 8 bases in the middle. This CDR3 comprises 12 residues. The germline V gene encodes CDR1 SQVTM and CDR2 ANQGSEA. The CDR3 here is CSVENGRYGYTF. The CDR3 region has the DNA TGCAGCGTTGAAAATGGCCGCTATGGCTACACCTTC.